These 22 T cell receptor beta chains were all obtained from the same sample, sequenced in a study of Ad26.COV2.S vaccination and SARS-CoV-2 variants. The sample's treatment: roughly 18 received Ad26.COV2.S at low or high dose, single or two shots; 5 received placebo; per-sample allocation not given. Sample collection was performed on day 63 after the first vaccine or placebo injection. The data were produced by immunoSEQ multiplex PCR, yet TCRdb's version contains in-frame clones alone and is incomplete. This repertoire shows about 680,000 clones, around 92% found once; its top ten account for 1.5%. The sequencing used peripheral blood, collected in a trial of Ad26.COV2.S vaccine versus placebo. The receptors originated from a person aged 18-60 years who received the Ad26.COV2.S COVID-19 vaccine or a placebo.

This chain links TRBV24-1 with TRBJ2-3, with TRBD1 as a possible D gene (6 bases). The CDR3 loop spans 17 amino acids. CDR1 is KGHDR, CDR2 SFDVKD, per germline. V lost 2 bases to trimming and J lost 2 bases, with 16 bases between them. CDR3 bases: TGTGCCACCAGTGATTCGGGACACGGTGTTATCACAGATACGCAGTATTTT. Protein: CATSDSGHGVITDTQYF.

CDR3 DNA: TGTGCCAGCAGCTTGGGACTAGCCGACACCGGGGAGCTGTTTTTT. As protein: CASSLGLADTGELFF. This sequence joins TRBV5-4 and TRBJ2-2; 7 bases agree with TRBD2. V trimming: 0 bases; J trimming: 3 bases; junction bases outside the gene matches: 2. CDR1 and CDR2 from the germline V gene are SGHNT and YYREEE (reference sequence). The CDR3 is made up of 15 amino acids.

This chain uses TRBV6-5 with TRBJ2-7; the match to TRBD2 covers 12 bases. The ends lost 6 bases at V and 2 bases at J; junction bases unmatched: 5. CDR1 and CDR2 from the germline V gene are MNHEY and SVGAGI. The CDR3 runs to 15 residues. The DNA of the CDR3 is TGTGCCAGCAGGTCAGGACTAGCGGGGACCTACGAGCAGTACTTC. Its protein is CASRSGLAGTYEQYF.

The CDR3 region is CASSSVPGQSSTYFYGYTF. Here the CDR3 DNA reads TGTGCCAGCAGCTCCGTCCCGGGACAGTCTTCCACCTATTTCTATGGCTACACCTTC. The V gene is TRBV6-6, the J gene TRBJ1-2, with TRBD1 identical over 7 bases. V was pared by 6 bases and J by 4 bases, with 23 bases of the junction left unmatched. This CDR3 comprises 19 residues. Germline V lookup: CDR1 MNHNY, CDR2 SVGAGI (reference sequence).

The gene calls are TRBV29-1 and TRBJ1-1; D may be TRBD1 (6 bases). This CDR3 is 16 amino acids long. The V and J ends lost 0 bases and 1 base respectively, with 15 bases between them. Germline V CDR1 and CDR2: SQVTM, ANQGSEA. In DNA form, the CDR3 reads TGCAGCGTTGAAGAGCCGTACAGGGCTGAGAACACTGAAGCTTTCTTT. This codes for CSVEEPYRAENTEAFF. The complete variable domain, with remaining parts taken from reference TRBV29-1 and TRBJ1-1, reads SAVISQKPSRDICQRGTSLTIQCQVDSQVTMMFWYRQQPGQSLTLIATANQGSEATYESGFVIDKFPISRPNLTFSTLTVSNMSPEDSSIYLCSVEEPYRAENTEAFFGQGTRLTVV.

CDR3 sequence: CASSYRTGGTEAFF. Written as DNA, the CDR3 is TGTGCCAGCAGTTACCGGACAGGGGGAACTGAAGCTTTCTTT. The chain combines TRBV6-6 with TRBJ1-1, with 10 bases lining up with TRBD1. CDR3 length: 14 residues. Germline V gene data show CDR1 as MNHNY and CDR2 as SVGAGI (reference sequence). With 2 bases clipped from V and 5 bases from J, the junction kept 2 bases outside the gene matches.

This clone appeared a single time. The V gene is TRBV7-8, the J gene TRBJ1-1; no clear D gene. V lost 8 bases, J lost 0 bases, and 16 bases lay in between. The CDR3 contains 15 residues. Looked up from germline, CDR1 is SGHVS and CDR2 is FQNEAQ. CDR3 amino acids: CASRLGGNLNTEAFF. CDR3 DNA sequence: TGTGCCAGCCGGCTGGGAGGGAACTTGAACACTGAAGCTTTCTTT.

V and J are TRBV10-3 and TRBJ1-2; D is unclear. CDR3 length: 16 residues. Germline V gives CDR1 ENHRY, CDR2 SYGVKD. The V and J ends lost 0 bases and 4 bases respectively, with 15 bases between them. The CDR3 protein is CAISESVRNRLYGYTF. Here the CDR3 DNA reads TGTGCCATCAGTGAGTCCGTCCGGAACAGACTCTATGGCTACACCTTC.

This clone was picked up a small number of times. CDR3 in amino acids: CAISDGPGVYTDTQYF. CDR3 in DNA: TGTGCCATCAGTGACGGCCCAGGGGTCTACACAGATACGCAGTATTTT. The chain links TRBV10-3 to TRBJ2-3, with a tentative D call TRBD1 (6 bases). V was trimmed by 3 bases and J by 2 bases, leaving 15 bases between them. There are 16 residues in the CDR3. Per germline, CDR1 ENHRY and CDR2 SYGVKD.

The J gene is TRBJ2-1, the V gene TRBV6-5; D possibly corresponds to TRBD2 (5 bases). Trimming pared 4 bases from V and 7 bases from J, leaving 8 bases between. Germline-derived CDR1 and CDR2 are MNHEY and SVGAGI. This CDR3 has 12 amino acids. CDR3 loop: CASSSTRNEQFF. The DNA of the CDR3 is TGTGCCAGCAGTTCTACTAGAAATGAGCAGTTCTTC.

The rearrangement links TRBV12-2 to TRBJ1-3; the listed D gene, TRBD1, was not tested against the DNA. TRBV12-2 counts as a pseudogene. The CDR3 consists of 15 residues. The CDR3: CASRLGDRDRNTIYF. The CDR3 DNA sequence: TGTGCAAGTCGCTTAGGCGACAGGGACAGAAACACCATATATTTT.

The chain joins TRBV19 to TRBJ2-7, with D unclear. The CDR3 is 15 residues long. CDR1 is LNHDA, CDR2 SQIVND, per germline (reference sequence). V was pared by 7 bases and J by 3 bases, with 19 bases between. CDR3 protein: CASNGGDTGNYEQYF. Here the CDR3 DNA reads TGTGCCAGTAACGGCGGCGACACCGGAAACTACGAGCAGTACTTC.

The genes are TRBV12-5 and TRBJ2-5, with D possibly being TRBD2 (5 bases). Germline CDR1 reads LGHNT; CDR2 reads FRNRAP. V shed 2 bases and J shed 3 bases, with 7 bases lying between them. The CDR3 runs to 13 residues. CDR3 protein: CASGLRREETQYF. In nucleotides, the CDR3 is TGTGCTAGTGGTTTGAGGCGGGAAGAGACCCAGTACTTC.

The chain uses TRBV7-2 and TRBJ1-1; D unclear. CDR1 and CDR2 from the germline V gene are SGHTA and FQGNSA. Trimming left V 5 bases short and J 3 bases short, with 13 bases between. This CDR3 has 14 residues. The CDR3 region is CASSPSVGDTEAFF. The CDR3 bases are TGTGCCAGCAGCCCGAGTGTTGGGGACACTGAAGCTTTCTTT.

Worth noting for this clone: The same CDR3 arises from other DNA sequences in this sample as well. V is TRBV20-1 and J is TRBJ2-3, with D unclear. This CDR3 has 10 residues. V lost 5 bases and J 5 bases, leaving 5 bases between the germline ends. The germline gives CDR1 DFQATT, CDR2 SNEGSKA (reference sequence). The CDR3 coding sequence is TGCAGTGCTCCCAAAGATACGCAGTATTTT. Amino acid sequence: CSAPKDTQYF.

This chain connects TRBV6-2 or TRBV6-3 to TRBJ2-7; D is unresolved. Germline-derived CDR1 and CDR2 are MNHEY and SVGEGT. Trimming cost V 5 bases and J 2 bases, with 16 bases left between them. This CDR3 is built from 15 residues. The CDR3 spells CASSNPRTRTYEQYF. CDR3 DNA: TGTGCCAGCAGTAACCCGCGTACCAGGACCTACGAGCAGTACTTC.

V is TRBV2 and J is TRBJ2-7; D not certain. The CDR3 runs 11 residues. V gave up 8 bases and J gave up 3 bases, with 8 bases separating them. The germline gives CDR1 SNHLY, CDR2 FYNNEI. CDR3 sequence: CASGWGYEQYF. The CDR3 DNA is TGTGCCAGCGGCTGGGGCTACGAGCAGTACTTC.

The chain recombines TRBV10-3 with TRBJ2-7; D not certain. The CDR3 runs 13 residues. Germline V lookup: CDR1 ENHRY, CDR2 SYGVKD. V was trimmed by 4 bases and J by 4 bases, leaving 11 bases between them. CDR3 DNA: TGTGCCATCAGTGCTTTACCCCCGTACGAGCAGTACTTC. It encodes CAISALPPYEQYF.

The V and J genes are TRBV30 and TRBJ1-2; a possible D gene is TRBD1 (5 bases). Trimming removed 2 bases from V and 4 bases from J, with 17 bases in between. This CDR3 has 15 amino acids. The germline CDR1 and CDR2 sequences are GTSNPN and SVGIG (reference sequence). CDR3 amino acids: CAWSPTGGSIYGYTF. The CDR3 region has the DNA TGTGCCTGGAGTCCAACAGGAGGCTCAATCTATGGCTACACCTTC.

This clone occurred once. J is TRBJ1-5 and V is TRBV7-6; a possible D gene is TRBD1 (6 bases). CDR1 and CDR2 (germline): SGHVS, FNYEAQ. Trimming removed 5 bases at V and 6 bases at J, with 11 bases between. The CDR3 spans 13 residues. CDR3 nucleotide sequence: TGTGCCAGCAGCCAACAGGGTGGTCAGCCCCAGCATTTT. It yields the protein CASSQQGGQPQHF.

The chain uses TRBV2 and TRBJ2-4; 7 positions match TRBD2. This CDR3 region has 13 residues. Trimming cost V 0 bases and J 11 bases; bases outside gene matches: 4. Germline CDR1 SNHLY, CDR2 FYNNEI. The CDR3 loop reads CASSEATGGVQYF. The DNA for the CDR3 is TGTGCCAGCAGTGAAGCTACGGGGGGAGTTCAGTACTTC.

A word on this clone: Different DNA sequences within this sample yield the same CDR3. The CDR3, as DNA: TGTGCCAGTAGTATCCCTGGGGGGGAGACCCAGTACTTC. It is translated as CASSIPGGETQYF. The chain has TRBV19 and TRBJ2-5, with a weak D call TRBD2 (6 bases). This CDR3 has 13 amino acids. The germline V and J ends were trimmed by 3 bases and 5 bases, with 10 bases remaining between them. The germline V gene has CDR1 LNHDA and CDR2 SQIVND (reference sequence).